This TCR beta chain was identified during a study of T cell clonotyping in hematopoietic cell transplantation (dated by TCRdb to about 2021). As for the study more broadly: Recipient samples taken before transplant were collected after cytoreduction. A total of under 150 blood samples were gathered in the study from 30 to 40 consecutive transplant recipients along with their related donors. Patient recruitment ran from late 2015 to January 2017, and follow-up continued until late 2020 or death.

As for this clone: The antigen this receptor binds is unknown. Base qualities are missing; no much larger clone stands one base away.

Overall results and qualifications from the work: After transplant, TCR diversity in recipients dropped, and pathologically expanded clonotypes increased progressively from day 30 to day 180. Recipient repertoires showed only a small fraction of overlap with donor repertoires, and over 97% appeared de novo at the given depth. Inverse Simpson Index values from donors and from recipients before transplant predicted broader TCR repertoire diversity after transplant. The sample size was limited and the cells went unsorted, which meant the CD4 and CD8 repertoire contributions could not be told apart.

The time point label, as the study defines it: recipient sample about 28 days before transplant, after cytoreduction. Blood from recipients was drawn roughly 28 days before transplant, then again at days 30, 100 and 180 after transplant. Nuclei Lysis Solution was used to extract genomic DNA from fresh or cryopreserved unfractionated peripheral blood mononuclear cells. TCR beta CDR3 regions were amplified from genomic DNA with the immunoSEQ assay, a bias-controlled multiplex PCR using V- and J-specific primers. In a second PCR step, a proprietary barcode and Illumina adapter sequences were attached to the CDR3 amplicons. An Illumina MiSeq instrument was used for sequencing of the CDR3 libraries. On the authors' methods: immunoSEQ Analyzer 3.0 was used for export and quality control, with R Bioconductor and Immunarch used for downstream analyses. Repertoire metrics were calculated using only productive rearrangements within the normalized downsampled data set. In the normalized cohort, a clonotype counted as pathologically expanded if the clonotype was larger than 5 templates. Repertoire diversity was measured with the Inverse Simpson Index. To capture all clonotypes, the CMV-specificity analyses were run on the non-normalized data set. Here the immuneACCESS table is served through TCRdb, limited to in-frame sequences with V and J called. Missing clones are a known gap in these copies; in checked studies unresolved V genes cover under half, and the rest lacks a known reason. V, J and clone size reflect that table, while D and trimming were determined from the DNA. This sample holds 25,000 to 35,000 clones; less than 75% were observed only once. The ten largest clones take up about 5.9% of the sample.

The sample was peripheral blood mononuclear cells, taken before stem cell transplant. This sequence originates from a man aged 45 to 65 with myelodysplastic syndrome. Some clones in this sample may be carry-over from other donors' samples.

CDR3 loop: CASRYSGTQAEQYF. The nucleotides read TGTGCCAGCAGATACTCAGGGACCCAGGCCGAGCAGTACTTC. The chain was built from TRBV27 and TRBJ2-7, with the D call perhaps TRBD1 or TRBD2, as 5 bases match in each case. From the cysteine through the phenylalanine, the CDR3 covers 14 amino acids. Just CDR3 DNA is preserved here, 42 bases in frame from base 1. From a lookup of the germline V gene (reference sequence), CDR1 and CDR2 are MNHEY and SMNVEV. Trimming takes 6 bases from V and 6 bases from J, and the germline ends sit 18 bases apart.